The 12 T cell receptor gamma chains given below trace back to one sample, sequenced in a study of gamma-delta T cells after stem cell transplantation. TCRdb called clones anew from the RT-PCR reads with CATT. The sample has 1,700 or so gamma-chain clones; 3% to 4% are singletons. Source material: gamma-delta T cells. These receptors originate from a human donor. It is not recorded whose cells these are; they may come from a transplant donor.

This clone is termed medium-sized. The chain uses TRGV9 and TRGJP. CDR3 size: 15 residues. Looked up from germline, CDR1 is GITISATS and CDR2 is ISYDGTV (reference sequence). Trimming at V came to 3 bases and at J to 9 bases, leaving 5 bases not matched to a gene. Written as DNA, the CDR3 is TGTGCCTTGTGGGAGACTCGGTTGGGCAAAAAAATCAAGGTATTT. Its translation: CALWETRLGKKIKVF.

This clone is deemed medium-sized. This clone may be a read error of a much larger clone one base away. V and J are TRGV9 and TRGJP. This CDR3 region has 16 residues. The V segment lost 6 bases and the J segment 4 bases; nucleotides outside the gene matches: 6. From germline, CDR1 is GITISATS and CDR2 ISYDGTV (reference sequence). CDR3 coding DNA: TGTGCCTTGTGGAAGACCCAAGAGTTGGGCAAAAAAATCAAGGTATTT. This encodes CALWKTQELGKKIKVF.

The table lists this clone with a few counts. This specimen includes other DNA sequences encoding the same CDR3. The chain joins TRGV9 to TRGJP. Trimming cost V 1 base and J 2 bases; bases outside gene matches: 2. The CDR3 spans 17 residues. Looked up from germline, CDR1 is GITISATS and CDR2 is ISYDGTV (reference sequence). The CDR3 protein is CALWEVRQELGKKIKVF. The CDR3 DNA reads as TGTGCCTTGTGGGAGGTCAGGCAAGAGTTGGGCAAAAAAATCAAGGTATTT.

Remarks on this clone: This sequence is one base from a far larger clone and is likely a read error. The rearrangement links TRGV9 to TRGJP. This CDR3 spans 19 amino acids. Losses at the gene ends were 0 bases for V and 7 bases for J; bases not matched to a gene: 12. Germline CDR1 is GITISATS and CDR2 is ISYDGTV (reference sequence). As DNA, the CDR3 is TGTGCCTTGTGGGAGGTGCTCACAGCCCGGGAGTTGGGCAAAAAAATCAAGGTATTT. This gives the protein CALWEVLTARELGKKIKVF.

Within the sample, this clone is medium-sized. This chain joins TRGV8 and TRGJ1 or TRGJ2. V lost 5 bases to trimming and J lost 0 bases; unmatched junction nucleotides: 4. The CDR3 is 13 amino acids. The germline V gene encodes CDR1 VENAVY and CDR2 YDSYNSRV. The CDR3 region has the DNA TGTGCCACCTGGGGCCTGAATTATTATAAGAAACTCTTT. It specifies CATWGLNYYKKLF.

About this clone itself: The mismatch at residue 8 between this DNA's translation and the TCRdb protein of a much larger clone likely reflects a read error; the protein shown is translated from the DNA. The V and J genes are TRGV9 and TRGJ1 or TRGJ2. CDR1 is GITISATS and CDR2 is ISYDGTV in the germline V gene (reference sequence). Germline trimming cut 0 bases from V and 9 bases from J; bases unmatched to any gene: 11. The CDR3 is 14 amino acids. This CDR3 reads CALWEVTTVRKKLF. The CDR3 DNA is TGTGCCTTGTGGGAGGTGACGACCGTGCGTAAGAAACTCTTT.

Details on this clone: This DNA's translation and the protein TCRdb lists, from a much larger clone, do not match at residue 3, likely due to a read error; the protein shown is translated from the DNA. DNA of the CDR3: TGTGCCATCTGGGACAGGTTTCGGGGTTATAAGAAACTCTTT. Protein: CAIWDRFRGYKKLF. The V call is TRGV3, the J call TRGJ1 or TRGJ2. Looked up from germline, CDR1 is VTNTFY and CDR2 is YDVSTARD (reference sequence). The CDR3 is 14 residues long.

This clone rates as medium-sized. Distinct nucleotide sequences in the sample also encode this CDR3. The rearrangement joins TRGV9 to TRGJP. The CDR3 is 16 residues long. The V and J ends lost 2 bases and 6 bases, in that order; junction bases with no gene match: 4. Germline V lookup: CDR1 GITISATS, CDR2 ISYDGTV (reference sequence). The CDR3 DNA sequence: TGTGCCTTGTGGGAGGCCTCAGAGTTGGGCAAAAAAATCAAGGTATTT. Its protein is CALWEASELGKKIKVF.

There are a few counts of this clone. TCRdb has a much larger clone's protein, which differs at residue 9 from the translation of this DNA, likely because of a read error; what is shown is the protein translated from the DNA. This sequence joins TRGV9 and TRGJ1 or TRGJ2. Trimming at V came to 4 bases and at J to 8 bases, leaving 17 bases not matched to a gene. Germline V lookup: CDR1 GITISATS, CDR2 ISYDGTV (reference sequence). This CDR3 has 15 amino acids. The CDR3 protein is CALWDTRAHEHKKLF. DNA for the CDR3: TGTGCCTTGTGGGATACCCGAGCACACGAGCATAAGAAACTCTTT.

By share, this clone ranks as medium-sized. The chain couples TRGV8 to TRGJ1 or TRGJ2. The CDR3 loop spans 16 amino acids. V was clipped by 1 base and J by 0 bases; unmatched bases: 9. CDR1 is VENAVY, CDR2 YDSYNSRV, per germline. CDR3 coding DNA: TGTGCCACCTGGGATAGAGGGGGGGAGAATTATTATAAGAAACTCTTT. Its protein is CATWDRGGENYYKKLF.

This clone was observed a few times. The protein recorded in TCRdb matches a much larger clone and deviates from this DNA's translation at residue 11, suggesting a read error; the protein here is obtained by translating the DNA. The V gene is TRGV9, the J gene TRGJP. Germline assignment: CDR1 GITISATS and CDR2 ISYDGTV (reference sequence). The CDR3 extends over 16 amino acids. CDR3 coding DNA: TGTGCCTTGTGGGAGGGACAAGAGTTGGGCGAAAAAATCAAGGTATTT. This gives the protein CALWEGQELGEKIKVF.

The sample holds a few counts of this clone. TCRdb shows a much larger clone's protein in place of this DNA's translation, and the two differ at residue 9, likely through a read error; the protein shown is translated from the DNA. In DNA form, the CDR3 reads TGTGCCACCTGGGACGGCCGGAATTTTTATAAGAAACTCTTT. It specifies CATWDGRNFYKKLF. The chain carries TRGV2 and TRGJ1 or TRGJ2. Germline V CDR1 and CDR2: EGSNGY, YDSYNSKV. This CDR3 is built from 14 residues.